The TCR beta chain described here comes from a study of blood T cell repertoires in COVID-19. The trim removed 0 bases at V and 5 bases at J, leaving 7 bases unmatched. The CDR3 has 16 amino acids. Per the germline V gene, CDR1 is SEHNR and CDR2 is FQNEAQ (reference sequence). Only in-frame clones appear in the TCRdb table, and some are missing; sequencing was by immunoSEQ multiplex PCR. This table holds under 300,000 clones, more than 65% found once. The sequence derives from a man aged 40-49 years who had recovered from COVID-19. The chain recombines TRBV7-9 with TRBJ1-2; 9 nucleotides match TRBD1. Source material: peripheral blood. Here the CDR3 DNA reads TGTGCCAGCAGCTTAGCCGGGACAGGGTCCCTTTATGGCTACACCTTC. Translating it yields CASSLAGTGSLYGYTF. Filled out from reference TRBV7-9 and TRBJ1-2, the complete variable domain reads DTGVSQNPRHKITKRGQNVTFRCDPISEHNRLYWYRQTLGQGPEFLTYFQNEAQLEKSRLLSDRFSAERPKGSFSTLEIQRTEQGDSAMYLCASSLAGTGSLYGYTFGSGTRLTVV.